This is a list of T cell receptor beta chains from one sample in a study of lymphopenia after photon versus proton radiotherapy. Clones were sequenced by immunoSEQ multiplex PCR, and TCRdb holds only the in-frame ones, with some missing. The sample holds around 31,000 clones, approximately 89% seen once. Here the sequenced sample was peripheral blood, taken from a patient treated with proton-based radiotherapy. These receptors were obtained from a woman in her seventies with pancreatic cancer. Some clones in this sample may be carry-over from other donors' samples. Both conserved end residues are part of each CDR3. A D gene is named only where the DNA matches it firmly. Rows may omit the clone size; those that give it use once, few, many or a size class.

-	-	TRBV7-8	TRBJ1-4	TGTGCCAGCAGTACAATCGTCGTAGGCGACGCTAATGAAAAACTGTTTTTT	CASSTIVVGDANEKLFF
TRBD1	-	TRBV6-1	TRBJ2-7	TGTGCCAGCAGTTCAGGGGACAGTCGTTACGAGCAGTACTTC	CASSSGDSRYEQYF
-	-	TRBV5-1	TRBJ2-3	TGCGCCAGCAGCTTGGAGGCAGGGAGCACAGATACGCAGTATTTT	CASSLEAGSTDTQYF
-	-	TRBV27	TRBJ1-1	TGTGCCAGCAGTTTACTTAGTCGGAACACTGAAGCTTTCTTT	CASSLLSRNTEAFF
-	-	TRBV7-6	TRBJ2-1	TGTGCCAGCAGCCCAGTTGTAGGCGACAATGAGCAGTTCTTC	CASSPVVGDNEQFF
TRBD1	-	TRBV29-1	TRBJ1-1	TGCAGCGTTCAGGGGGCTGAGCGCACTGAAGCTTTCTTT	CSVQGAERTEAFF
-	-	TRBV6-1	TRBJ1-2	TGTGCCAGCAGTGAAGAGCGGGGGGTCGGCTATGGCTACACCTTC	CASSEERGVGYGYTF
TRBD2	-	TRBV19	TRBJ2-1	TGTGCCAGTAGTAGCGGACTAGCGTCTAACTCGTTCTTC	CASSSGLASNSFF
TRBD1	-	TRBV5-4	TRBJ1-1	TGTGCCAGCAACGTACAGGGGGTTCTCACGACTGAAGCTTTCTTT	CASNVQGVLTTEAFF
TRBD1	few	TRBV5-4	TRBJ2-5	TGTGCCAGCAGCTCCTGGACAGGGGATCAAGAGACCCAGTACTTC	CASSSWTGDQETQYF
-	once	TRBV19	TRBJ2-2	TGTGCCAGTAGTATAGGGGCAGTGAACACCGGGGAGCTGTTTTTT	CASSIGAVNTGELFF
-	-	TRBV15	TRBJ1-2	TGTGCCACCAGCAGAGAACGGCAAAACTATGGCTACACCTTC	CATSRERQNYGYTF
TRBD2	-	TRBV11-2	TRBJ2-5	TGTGCCAGCAGCACCCAGCGGGGTAGTTCAGAGACCCAGTACTTC	CASSTQRGSSETQYF
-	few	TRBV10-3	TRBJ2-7	TGTGCCATCTCGGAGGGGCCCCCCTACGAGCAGTACTTC	CAISEGPPYEQYF
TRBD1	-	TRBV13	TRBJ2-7	TGTGCCAGCAGCGCTCCGGGACAGGGACTCGACGAGCAGTACTTC	CASSAPGQGLDEQYF
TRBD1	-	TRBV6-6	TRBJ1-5	TGTGCCAGCAGTTCACAGGGGAACCAGCCCCAGCATTTT	CASSSQGNQPQHF
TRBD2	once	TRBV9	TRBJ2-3	TGTGCCAGCAGCGTAGGGTCTAGCGGGAGTCTGTATACGCAGTATTTT	CASSVGSSGSLYTQYF
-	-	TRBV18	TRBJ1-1	TGTGCCAGCTCACCACCGGGGCGCACGGACACTGAAGCTTTCTTT	CASSPPGRTDTEAFF
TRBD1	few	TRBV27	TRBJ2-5	TGTGCCAGCACCCAAAGGGGGCTAGCCGGCGGGACCCAGTACTTC	CASTQRGLAGGTQYF
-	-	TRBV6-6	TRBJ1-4	TGTGCCAGCACCACCAGAGGGCGGAGTAATGAAAAACTGTTTTTT	CASTTRGRSNEKLFF
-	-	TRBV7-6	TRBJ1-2	TGTGCCAGCAGCTCCCGTCGGGGTGACTATGGCTACACCTTC	CASSSRRGDYGYTF
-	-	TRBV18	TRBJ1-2	TGTGCCAGCTCACCGGGAACGGGGAACGGCTACACCTTC	CASSPGTGNGYTF